This is a list of T cell receptor beta chains from one sample in a study of radiation and T cells in renal cell carcinoma. TCRdb's table, derived via immunoSEQ multiplex PCR, lists solely in-frame clones and lacks some. Altogether 60,000 or so clones are present, over 60% being singletons, with the ten largest covering approximately 6.8%. This material consisted of blood, taken from a patient whose treatment included radiotherapy and nephrectomy. Receptors originate from a man in his fifties or sixties with renal cell carcinoma. Each CDR3 is given with its conserved first and last residue. Expanded clones get a size class; other rows say once, few or many, or leave the size out.

abundance: .
len: 14
v_gene: TRBV5-1
CDR3aa: CASSLAGPLKTQYF

abundance: .
len: 18
v_gene: TRBV11-2
CDR3aa: CASSTRPPTGGYTGELFF

abundance: .
len: 13
v_gene: TRBV5-1
CDR3aa: CASSLYGTDTQYF

abundance: .
len: 16
v_gene: TRBV7-2
CDR3aa: CASSLAGGGNTGELFF

abundance: .
len: 14
v_gene: TRBV30
CDR3aa: CAWSVNRLDETQYF

abundance: .
len: 12
v_gene: TRBV6-1
CDR3aa: CASRAGGETQYF

abundance: .
len: 13
v_gene: TRBV7-9
CDR3aa: CASSLALADTQYF

abundance: .
len: 13
v_gene: TRBV10-1
CDR3aa: CASSESGVGRQYF

abundance: .
len: 15
v_gene: TRBV19
CDR3aa: CASSIMAGAGYGYTF

abundance: .
len: 13
v_gene: TRBV4-3
CDR3aa: CASSQDSGNTIYF

abundance: once
len: 13
v_gene: TRBV7-9
CDR3aa: CASSQDEYNGYTF

abundance: .
len: 16
v_gene: TRBV2
CDR3aa: CASSLLAGSPADTQYF

abundance: .
len: 17
v_gene: TRBV4-3
CDR3aa: CASSQDLLAGVAYGYTF

abundance: .
len: 14
v_gene: TRBV9
CDR3aa: CASSVGRSTDTQYF

abundance: .
len: 14
v_gene: TRBV27
CDR3aa: CASSRLAGDNEQFF

abundance: .
len: 18
v_gene: TRBV5-4
CDR3aa: CASSLGTSGARGGETQYF

abundance: .
len: 17
v_gene: TRBV21-1
CDR3aa: CASSVRPAGGKTGELFF

abundance: .
len: 15
v_gene: TRBV9
CDR3aa: CASSVEGNRVTEAFF

abundance: .
len: 14
v_gene: TRBV9
CDR3aa: CASSVDLGGYEQYF

abundance: .
len: 15
v_gene: TRBV5-1
CDR3aa: CASSFLDSTNEKLFF

abundance: .
len: 14
v_gene: TRBV29-1
CDR3aa: CSVEGTESFYGYTF

abundance: .
len: 14
v_gene: TRBV5-1
CDR3aa: CASSPREGAHGYTF